A selection of T cell receptor beta chains follows, all from one sample in a study of OX40 agonist ivuxolimab in advanced cancers. Generated by immunoSEQ multiplex PCR, the TCRdb table keeps only in-frame clones and is missing some. The sample records 75,000 or so clones, about 83% being singletons. This specimen was CD4+ or CD8+ T cells sorted from blood, taken in a trial of the OX40 agonist ivuxolimab. The receptor set was obtained from an adult with an advanced solid tumor such as melanoma, head and neck, liver or kidney cancer. Both conserved end residues are part of each CDR3. A D gene is named only where the DNA matches it firmly. Where a row states a size, it is once, few, many or the class of an expanded clone; other rows omit it.

J gene | clone size | V gene | D gene | CDR3 DNA | CDR3 protein
TRBJ2-3 | NA | TRBV6-1 | NA | TGTGCCAGCAGTGCCCGGCTTAGGGATACGCAGTATTTT | CASSARLRDTQYF
TRBJ2-7 | NA | TRBV30 | TRBD1 | TGTGCCTGGAGTGCGGGACAGGGAAGGAGCGAGCAGTACTTC | CAWSAGQGRSEQYF
TRBJ2-1 | NA | TRBV5-4 | TRBD2 | TGTGCCAGCAGCTTTAGCGGGGGGACCTACAATGAGCAGTTCTTC | CASSFSGGTYNEQFF
TRBJ2-3 | NA | TRBV7-8 | NA | TGTGCCAGCAGCGATACAGATACGCAGTATTTT | CASSDTDTQYF
TRBJ2-2 | NA | TRBV15 | NA | TGTGCCACCAGCAGAGTCGGGACGGTCGGAAGCGGGGAGCTGTTTTTT | CATSRVGTVGSGELFF
TRBJ1-5 | NA | TRBV4-1 | NA | TGCGCCAGCAGCCAAGATAGGGGACGGGAGAATCAGCCCCAGCATTTT | CASSQDRGRENQPQHF
TRBJ2-5 | NA | TRBV19 | NA | TGTGCCAGTCGTAGGGGCTGGGACCCACAAGAGACCCAGTACTTC | CASRRGWDPQETQYF
TRBJ2-5 | NA | TRBV7-2 | NA | TGTGCCAGCAGCTTTACCAGGTTAGAGACCCAGTACTTC | CASSFTRLETQYF
TRBJ1-1 | NA | TRBV9 | NA | TGTGCCAGCAGCGCCGCCGACCGTTGGGGGAATGAAGCTTTCTTT | CASSAADRWGNEAFF
TRBJ2-1 | NA | TRBV2 | TRBD2 | TGTGCCAGCAACAGCGGGGGCACGGATGAGCAGTTCTTC | CASNSGGTDEQFF
TRBJ1-5 | NA | TRBV7-2 | TRBD1 | TGTGCCAGCAGCTTAGGCACAGGGGGCAGCCAGCCCCAGCATTTT | CASSLGTGGSQPQHF
TRBJ2-1 | NA | TRBV5-4 | NA | TGTGCCAGCAGCCCCCCGCGAGGGAATGAGCAGTTCTTC | CASSPPRGNEQFF
TRBJ2-2 | NA | TRBV28 | TRBD1 | TGTGCCAGCAGTCCCCGGGACAGCCTGACGAGCGGGGAGCTGTTTTTT | CASSPRDSLTSGELFF
TRBJ1-2 | few | TRBV30 | NA | TGTGCCTGGACCCCCTCTTTTACAGGGTCTTATGGCTACACCTTC | CAWTPSFTGSYGYTF
TRBJ2-1 | NA | TRBV7-9 | NA | TGTGCCAGCAGCATCCGACTAGTCGATGAGCAGTTCTTC | CASSIRLVDEQFF
TRBJ2-7 | NA | TRBV28 | NA | TGTGCCAGCACCCTCTCGGACATTTGGTCCAAACACCCCTCCTACGAGCAGTACTTC | CASTLSDIWSKHPSYEQYF
TRBJ2-1 | NA | TRBV7-2 | TRBD1 | TGTGCCAGCAGCCCGAAAGGGCGACAGGGGGCAAACAATGAGCAGTTCTTC | CASSPKGRQGANNEQFF
TRBJ1-2 | once | TRBV19 | NA | TGTGCCAGTAGTGTGGGGGCAGGGGATTATGGCTACACCTTC | CASSVGAGDYGYTF
TRBJ2-1 | NA | TRBV30 | TRBD2 | TGTGCCTGGAGTGTTAAGCGGGACTCCTACAATGAGCAGTTCTTC | CAWSVKRDSYNEQFF
TRBJ2-7 | NA | TRBV27 | TRBD1 | TGTGCCAGCAGACCAGGGGGTAGTTTAAGCTACGAGCAGTACTTC | CASRPGGSLSYEQYF
TRBJ2-7 | NA | TRBV7-8 | TRBD2 | TGTGCCAGCAGCTTACGGACTAGCGGCTACGGGCAGTACTTC | CASSLRTSGYGQYF
TRBJ1-1 | NA | TRBV28 | NA | TGTGCCAGCAGATTAGACATGAGCACTGAAGCTTTCTTT | CASRLDMSTEAFF
TRBJ1-1 | NA | TRBV5-1 | NA | TGCGCCAGCAGCTTCGGACAAGAGAACACTGAAGCTTTCTTT | CASSFGQENTEAFF
TRBJ1-2 | NA | TRBV10-2 | TRBD1 | TGCGCCAGCAGCCAGGGGGACGGCTACACCTTC | CASSQGDGYTF
TRBJ1-2 | many | TRBV5-4 | NA | TGTGCCAGCAGCAGTACAGGAGTTGGGGGCTATGGCTACACCTTC | CASSSTGVGGYGYTF
TRBJ2-7 | once | TRBV7-2 | TRBD2 | TGTGCCAGCAGCTTAGGCGGGAGGGGGTCCTACGAGCAGTACTTC | CASSLGGRGSYEQYF
TRBJ1-5 | NA | TRBV23-1 | TRBD1 | TGCGCCAGCACCACGATGGGGGGACAGAAAAGGCAGCCCCAGCATTTT | CASTTMGGQKRQPQHF
TRBJ2-4 | NA | TRBV4-1 | NA | TGCGCCAGCAGCCCAATGACGCCCAAAAACATTCAGTACTTC | CASSPMTPKNIQYF
TRBJ2-1 | NA | TRBV11-2 | NA | TGTGCCAGCAGCTATTGGGGGGTGGATGAGCAGTTCTTC | CASSYWGVDEQFF
TRBJ1-1 | NA | TRBV25-1 | NA | TGTGCCAGCAGTGTAGTTCTTCGACGGGGAGCTTTCTTT | CASSVVLRRGAFF
TRBJ1-1 | NA | TRBV18 | TRBD1 | TGTGCCAGCTCACCTTCCGGGACAGGGGGCTTCGAAGGAGGGAACACTGAAGCTTTCTTT | CASSPSGTGGFEGGNTEAFF
TRBJ1-1 | NA | TRBV5-1 | NA | TGCGCCAGCAGCCTGTTAGAGGCGAACACTGAAGCTTTCTTT | CASSLLEANTEAFF
TRBJ2-7 | NA | TRBV28 | TRBD1 | TGTGCCAGCAGTCCTGCCGGGACAGCGTCCTACGAGCAGTACTTC | CASSPAGTASYEQYF
TRBJ1-1 | NA | TRBV7-9 | NA | TGTGCCAGCAGCTCGGGACACATCTTAAAAGCTTTCTTT | CASSSGHILKAFF
TRBJ2-7 | NA | TRBV2 | NA | TGTGCCAGCAGTCCAGACCGGGACCTTTATTACGAGCAGTACTTC | CASSPDRDLYYEQYF
TRBJ2-5 | NA | TRBV6-5 | TRBD1 | TGTGCCAGCAGACCTGTGACAGGGGGCTGGGAGACCCAGTACTTC | CASRPVTGGWETQYF
TRBJ1-2 | NA | TRBV18 | TRBD1 | TGTGCCAGCTCACCGATCCCGGGACAGACCTTCTATGGCTACACCTTC | CASSPIPGQTFYGYTF
TRBJ1-6 | few | TRBV19 | TRBD1 | TGTGCCAGTAAGCCATGGACAGGGAATTCACCCCTCCACTTT | CASKPWTGNSPLHF
TRBJ1-5 | NA | TRBV27 | NA | TGTGCCAGCAGTTGGATTAGCGATCAGCCCCAGCATTTT | CASSWISDQPQHF
TRBJ2-1 | NA | TRBV30 | TRBD2 | TGTGCCTGGTCCTGGGGGCGGGAGGTTGAGGATGAGCAGTTCTTC | CAWSWGREVEDEQFF
TRBJ2-7 | once | TRBV6-5 | NA | TGTGCCAGCAGTTACTCGTCCCTCGACGAGCAGTACTTC | CASSYSSLDEQYF
TRBJ1-5 | NA | TRBV28 | NA | TGTGCCAGCTACGGACTGCTTAATCAGCCCCAGCATTTT | CASYGLLNQPQHF
TRBJ1-2 | NA | TRBV2 | NA | TGTGCCAGCAGTGCAGCCTTGGGGACAACATACACCTTC | CASSAALGTTYTF
TRBJ1-1 | once | TRBV7-2 | NA | TGTGCCAGCAGCTTAGCTGCACGGATGAACACTGAAGCTTTCTTT | CASSLAARMNTEAFF
TRBJ1-4 | NA | TRBV7-8 | NA | TGTGCCAGCAGCTCCAAAATCGGACAACCTGCAACTAATGAAAAACTGTTTTTT | CASSSKIGQPATNEKLFF